The present entry profiles one TCR beta chain with its context. For TCRbeta, the library was prepared with unique molecular identifiers. A single record per CDR3 protein comes from TCRdb applying MiXCR to the PCR reads. The repertoire holds approximately 83,000 distinct CDR3 sequences, with 7% to 10% as singletons. CDR3 size: 12 residues. CDR1 is KGHDR and CDR2 is SFDVKD in the germline V gene. Trimming took 6 bases from V and 4 from J, leaving 6 bases between them. These data originate in a study of T-cell reconstitution after alpha-beta-depleted transplantation in children. The V call is TRBV24-1, the J call TRBJ2-1, with D possibly being TRBD2 (5 bases). The sequence derives from a human donor who donated a stem cell graft to a child with congenital amegakaryocytic thrombocytopenia. This specimen was PBMCs from the stem cell graft donor, taken from the stem cell graft. The CDR3 DNA is TGTGCCACCAGTCGGGGTTACAATGAGCAGTTCTTC. This codes for CATSRGYNEQFF.